In this sample, the clone carrying this TCR beta chain turned up a few times. Its specificity is unknown. CDR3 size: 15 residues. Germline-derived CDR1 and CDR2 are SGHRS and YFSETQ. Trimming left V 4 bases short and J 0 bases short, with 11 bases between. Employing constant-segment primers, 5'RACE generated TCR alpha and TCR beta cDNA libraries bearing sample barcodes and UMIs. TCRdb analysed the 5' RACE reads with MiXCR anew, one entry per CDR3 protein. The table records some 450,000 distinct CDR3 sequences, about a sixth of them present only once. The data were taken from a study of T-cell memory formation after mild COVID-19. General study points: The study detected some responding clones in pre-infection memory, suggesting cross-reactive memory joined. In second-wave clones peaking day 37, SARS-CoV-2 specificity remained unconfirmed.

What was sequenced was PBMCs or a T cell subset sorted from them (not recorded which). The gene calls are TRBV5-1 and TRBJ2-1, with D maybe TRBD1 (6 bases). The clonotype originates from a young man who had mild COVID-19 (a few samples of this study predate the infection). Cell type and time point are not known. The CDR3 is CASSTDSTSYNEQFF. The CDR3 DNA reads as TGCGCCAGCAGCACGGACAGTACCTCCTACAATGAGCAGTTCTTC.